A selection of T cell receptor beta chains follows, all from one sample in a study of tumor and adjacent non-tumor tissue in lung cancer. TCRdb reanalysed the multiplex PCR reads using MiXCR and keeps one entry per CDR3 protein. In the table there are over 130,000 distinct CDR3 sequences, around 67% of which are singletons. The specimen was lung tumor tissue. The receptors were sampled from a man aged 55 to 70 with small cell lung cancer. Each CDR3 is given with its conserved first and last residue. The order of the fields is D gene, V gene, clone size, J gene, CDR3 DNA, CDR3 protein. The D gene is left open where the match is weak. Expanded clones are given a class, and other clones once, few, many or no size at all.

D gene: .; V gene: TRBV11-2; clone size: many; J gene: TRBJ2-3; CDR3 DNA: TGTGCCAGCAGTAAACAAGGTTGGGGGGGCACAGATACGCAGTATTTT; CDR3 protein: CASSKQGWGGTDTQYF
D gene: TRBD1; V gene: TRBV12-3/TRBV12-4; clone size: many; J gene: TRBJ1-5; CDR3 DNA: TGTGCCAGCAGTAAACAGGGGGCTTGGCAGCCCCAGCATTTT; CDR3 protein: CASSKQGAWQPQHF
D gene: .; V gene: TRBV20-1; clone size: .; J gene: TRBJ1-2; CDR3 DNA: TGCAGTGCAGAGGGGCCGAACTATGGCTACACCTTT; CDR3 protein: CSAEGPNYGYTF
D gene: .; V gene: TRBV27; clone size: .; J gene: TRBJ2-7; CDR3 DNA: TGTGCCAGCAGATTATCACAGGGTTCCTACGAGCAGCACTTC; CDR3 protein: CASRLSQGSYEQHF
D gene: .; V gene: TRBV7-9; clone size: .; J gene: TRBJ2-5; CDR3 DNA: TGTGCCAGCATCCGACCCATCACTGGGGGAGAGACCCAGTACTTC; CDR3 protein: CASIRPITGGETQYF
D gene: .; V gene: TRBV11-2; clone size: .; J gene: TRBJ2-2; CDR3 DNA: TGTGCCGACAGCTTAGGCCTAGGGGGGTACGCCGGGGAGCTGTTTTTT; CDR3 protein: CADSLGLGGYAGELFF
D gene: .; V gene: TRBV6-6; clone size: .; J gene: TRBJ2-7; CDR3 DNA: TGTGCCAGCAGCCTCACAAGGGATGAGCAGTACTTC; CDR3 protein: CASSLTRDEQYF
D gene: .; V gene: TRBV29-1; clone size: few; J gene: TRBJ2-7; CDR3 DNA: TGCAGCGTTGGAGGGCACGGGTTAACCTACGAGCAGTACTTC; CDR3 protein: CSVGGHGLTYEQYF
D gene: .; V gene: TRBV11-2; clone size: .; J gene: TRBJ2-1; CDR3 DNA: TGTGCCAGCAGCACGGACCCAAACTACAATGGGCAGTTCTTC; CDR3 protein: CASSTDPNYNGQFF
D gene: .; V gene: TRBV28; clone size: .; J gene: TRBJ2-1; CDR3 DNA: TGTGCCAGCTCTCGCAATGAGCAGTTCTTC; CDR3 protein: CASSRNEQFF
D gene: TRBD2; V gene: TRBV20-1; clone size: .; J gene: TRBJ2-1; CDR3 DNA: TGCAGTGATAGAGAAGCTAGCGGGATAAGGGTCGATGAGCAGTTCTTC; CDR3 protein: CSDREASGIRVDEQFF
D gene: .; V gene: TRBV11-3; clone size: .; J gene: TRBJ2-3; CDR3 DNA: TGTGCCAGCAGTCCCCCAGGGAGGGGGAGCCACACAGATACGCAGTATTTT; CDR3 protein: CASSPPGRGSHTDTQYF
D gene: TRBD1; V gene: TRBV11-2; clone size: once; J gene: TRBJ1-6; CDR3 DNA: TGTGCCAGCATCTTAGATGTCAGGGGGGTCTATTCACCCCTCCACTTT; CDR3 protein: CASILDVRGVYSPLHF
D gene: .; V gene: TRBV5-1; clone size: .; J gene: TRBJ2-1; CDR3 DNA: TGCGCCAGCAGCTTGGGGGACCCACACAATGAGCAGTTCTTC; CDR3 protein: CASSLGDPHNEQFF
D gene: TRBD2; V gene: TRBV5-4; clone size: .; J gene: TRBJ2-1; CDR3 DNA: TGTGCCAGCGGCTTGGAGCTAGCGGTATACAATGGGCAGTTCTTC; CDR3 protein: CASGLELAVYNGQFF
D gene: .; V gene: TRBV20-1; clone size: few; J gene: TRBJ1-4; CDR3 DNA: TGCAGTGCCACTCTTAATGAAAAACTGTTTTTT; CDR3 protein: CSATLNEKLFF
D gene: .; V gene: TRBV11-2; clone size: once; J gene: TRBJ2-1; CDR3 DNA: TGTACCAGCGCACAATTCGGGGTAACCTACAATGAGCAGTTCTTC; CDR3 protein: CTSAQFGVTYNEQFF
D gene: .; V gene: TRBV4-2; clone size: many; J gene: TRBJ2-7; CDR3 DNA: TGTGCCAGCAGCCAAGATGAGAGGTCCCCCTACGAGCAGTACTTC; CDR3 protein: CASSQDERSPYEQYF
D gene: .; V gene: TRBV20-1; clone size: .; J gene: TRBJ1-2; CDR3 DNA: TGCAGTGCTAGAGAGACTACAGGGAGGGTGGCGTCTAACTATGGCTACACCTTC; CDR3 protein: CSARETTGRVASNYGYTF
D gene: TRBD2; V gene: TRBV28; clone size: few; J gene: TRBJ2-2; CDR3 DNA: TGTGCCAGCAGTCTGAGCACAAAGGATCTAGCGGGAGCAAACACCGGGGAGCTGTTTTTT; CDR3 protein: CASSLSTKDLAGANTGELFF
D gene: .; V gene: TRBV13; clone size: .; J gene: TRBJ2-3; CDR3 DNA: TGTGCCAGCCGCCCCTTTGAGGGAGATACACAGTATTTT; CDR3 protein: CASRPFEGDTQYF
D gene: .; V gene: TRBV7-8; clone size: once; J gene: TRBJ1-4; CDR3 DNA: TGTGCCAGCAGCTTTACAGGTCCGAATGAAAAACTGTTATTC; CDR3 protein: CASSFTGPNEKLLF
D gene: .; V gene: TRBV20-1; clone size: many; J gene: TRBJ1-1; CDR3 DNA: TGCAGTGCTGGCCGTGACCCCGTCACTGAAGCTTTCTTT; CDR3 protein: CSAGRDPVTEAFF
D gene: .; V gene: TRBV25-1; clone size: .; J gene: TRBJ2-2; CDR3 DNA: TGTGCCAGCAGTGCGCCATTGTGGGGCCTCAACACCGGGGAGCTGTTTTTT; CDR3 protein: CASSAPLWGLNTGELFF
D gene: TRBD2; V gene: TRBV20-1; clone size: many; J gene: TRBJ2-1; CDR3 DNA: TGCAGTGCTAGAGTTTTAGCGGGGGAGCAGTTCTTC; CDR3 protein: CSARVLAGEQFF
D gene: .; V gene: TRBV7-2; clone size: .; J gene: TRBJ2-2; CDR3 DNA: TGTGCCAGCAGCTTAGCGCCCGGGGGCACCGGGGAGCTGTTTTTT; CDR3 protein: CASSLAPGGTGELFF
D gene: .; V gene: TRBV9; clone size: few; J gene: TRBJ2-2; CDR3 DNA: TGTGCCAGCAGCGTTCGCCAGGCAACCGGGGAGCTGTTTTTT; CDR3 protein: CASSVRQATGELFF
D gene: .; V gene: TRBV6-2/TRBV6-3; clone size: .; J gene: TRBJ2-5; CDR3 DNA: TGTGCCTGCAGCGACGCCGCCCATGAGACCCAGTACTTC; CDR3 protein: CACSDAAHETQYF
D gene: .; V gene: TRBV6-1; clone size: .; J gene: TRBJ2-5; CDR3 DNA: TGTGCCTCGGCCCGGGGGCAGGGGGAGACCCAGCACTTC; CDR3 protein: CASARGQGETQHF
D gene: TRBD1; V gene: TRBV20-1; clone size: .; J gene: TRBJ1-2; CDR3 DNA: TGCCGTCTTGGGACAGGGGGTAACTATGGCTACACCTTC; CDR3 protein: CRLGTGGNYGYTF
D gene: TRBD2; V gene: TRBV20-1; clone size: few; J gene: TRBJ2-7; CDR3 DNA: TGCAGTGCTAGTCGAGGACTAGCGGGAGGGGGCGAGCAGTACTTC; CDR3 protein: CSASRGLAGGGEQYF
D gene: .; V gene: TRBV4-1; clone size: .; J gene: TRBJ2-4; CDR3 DNA: TGCGCCAGCAGCCAAGATCTATCCATTCAGTACTTC; CDR3 protein: CASSQDLSIQYF
D gene: .; V gene: TRBV12-3/TRBV12-4; clone size: .; J gene: TRBJ2-1; CDR3 DNA: TGTGCCAGCAGTAACTCCCGGGATACACACGGCTTAGGTGAGCAGTTCTTC; CDR3 protein: CASSNSRDTHGLGEQFF
D gene: .; V gene: TRBV6-6; clone size: once; J gene: TRBJ2-5; CDR3 DNA: TGTGCCAGCAGGCACAACAGGAGTGAGACCCAGTACTTC; CDR3 protein: CASRHNRSETQYF
D gene: TRBD1; V gene: TRBV28; clone size: .; J gene: TRBJ2-7; CDR3 DNA: TGTGCCAGCGAATCTTCCAGGGACAGGGTGTACGAGAAGTACTTC; CDR3 protein: CASESSRDRVYEKYF
D gene: .; V gene: TRBV28; clone size: few; J gene: TRBJ1-6; CDR3 DNA: TGTGCCAGCACCTTTTGGGGTGAGGGCTCACCCCTCCACTTT; CDR3 protein: CASTFWGEGSPLHF